This T cell receptor (beta chain) was captured by sequencing in a study of blood T cell repertoires in COVID-19. Across the study: COVID-19 samples from acute and convalescent phases originated in the United States, Italy and Spain.

V shed 4 bases and J 8 bases; nucleotides not matched to a gene: 3. This CDR3 is 14 amino acids long. In germline, CDR1 is MGHDK, CDR2 SYGVNS. In the original analysis: For nucleated cells, counts were estimated from reference gene primer amplification. TCRdb keeps only in-frame clones here, not all; method: immunoSEQ multiplex PCR. Clonal size and the V and J genes are those of that table, whereas D and trimming came from the DNA. The sample records around 160,000 clones, approximately 80% being singletons. This sequence originates from a human donor in a cohort sampled during active COVID-19. The chain recombines TRBV25-1 with TRBJ1-6; 9 nucleotides align to TRBD1. Sequencing was carried out using peripheral blood. CDR3 protein: CASSAGQGYSPLHF. The CDR3 coding sequence is TGTGCCAGCAGTGCAGGACAGGGGTATTCACCCCTCCACTTT.